The 27 T cell receptor beta chains in this list originate from one sample, sequenced in a study of blood T cell repertoires in COVID-19. Libraries were prepared by immunoSEQ multiplex PCR; TCRdb keeps only in-frame clonotypes and omits some of them. The sample includes 190,000 or so clones, roughly four fifths of them seen just once. The sample taken for sequencing was PBMCs or T cells enriched from blood (not recorded which). These receptors were collected from a man aged 35-49 years who had recovered from COVID-19.

This clone was seen only a few times. The CDR3 spells CASSPGDGRGGYTF. CDR3 DNA: TGTGCCAGCAGCCCGGGGGACGGCCGCGGTGGCTACACCTTC. The gene calls are TRBV6-5 and TRBJ1-2; TRBD1 might be the D (5 bases). This CDR3 contains 14 residues. The germline V gene encodes CDR1 MNHEY and CDR2 SVGAGI. Trimming shortened V by 6 bases and J by 7 bases, and 18 bases separated the two germline ends.

V is TRBV5-1 and J is TRBJ2-1; D is possibly TRBD1 (5 bases). V was trimmed by 5 bases and J by 4 bases, leaving 16 bases between them. Germline CDR1 and CDR2: SGHRS and YFSETQ. CDR3 length: 15 amino acids. Written as DNA, the CDR3 is TGCGCCAGCAGATTCGGGCAGGGATTATACAATGAGCAGTTCTTC. Translation gives CASRFGQGLYNEQFF.

The chain couples TRBV5-1 to TRBJ2-2; 10 bases agree with TRBD2. Germline V gene lookup returns CDR1 SGHRS and CDR2 YFSETQ. The CDR3 runs 16 residues. The junction had 5 bases not matched to a gene; V was cut back by 0 bases and J by 6 bases. The CDR3 coding sequence is TGCGCCAGCAGCTTGGACCTAGCGGGAGTGGCCGGGGAGCTGTTTTTT. Translation gives CASSLDLAGVAGELFF.

This clone was detected only a few times. The V and J genes are TRBV7-9 and TRBJ1-1; 9 bases match TRBD1. J gave up 2 bases and V 7 bases, and 5 bases lay outside the gene matches. The CDR3 length is 14 residues. Germline CDR1 reads SEHNR; CDR2 reads FQNEAQ (reference sequence). The CDR3 is CASTVQGANTEAFF. DNA of the CDR3: TGTGCCAGCACCGTACAGGGGGCCAACACTGAAGCTTTCTTT.

This chain uses TRBV14 with TRBJ1-1, with no clear D. CDR3 length equals 13 residues. Trimming pared 2 bases from V and 0 bases from J, leaving 4 bases between. The V gene's germline CDR1 is SGHDN and CDR2 FVKESK. DNA for the CDR3: TGTGCCAGCAGCCAACAATTGAACACTGAAGCTTTCTTT. It specifies CASSQQLNTEAFF. Looking up the rest from reference TRBV14 and TRBJ1-1 gives the full variable domain: EAGVTQFPSHSVIEKGQTVTLRCDPISGHDNLYWYRRVMGKEIKFLLHFVKESKQDESGMPNNRFLAERTGGTYSTLKVQPAELEDSGVYFCASSQQLNTEAFFGQGTRLTVV.

This clone appeared many times. In nucleotides, the CDR3 is TGTGCCAGCAGTTTCTCTCCCTATGGCTACACCTTC. This codes for CASSFSPYGYTF. The chain recombines TRBV27 with TRBJ1-2; D not certain. V was clipped by 3 bases and J by 4 bases, with 6 bases between them. The CDR3 totals 12 residues. Per germline, CDR1 MNHEY and CDR2 SMNVEV (reference sequence).

This clone was counted once. The chain employs TRBV9 and TRBJ1-1; D unclear. This CDR3 comprises 14 residues. Trimming took 0 bases from V and 0 from J, leaving 6 bases between them. Germline assignment: CDR1 SGDLS and CDR2 YYNGEE. For the CDR3, the DNA is TGTGCCAGCAGCGTAGTCGGGTTGAACACTGAAGCTTTCTTT. As protein: CASSVVGLNTEAFF.

The genes are TRBV9 and TRBJ2-7; TRBD1 aligns across 10 bases. The CDR3 sequence is 15 residues long. V was clipped by 0 bases and J by 3 bases; unmatched bases: 3. Germline V gene lookup returns CDR1 SGDLS and CDR2 YYNGEE. The CDR3 protein is CASSVAGQGDYEQYF. CDR3 in DNA: TGTGCCAGCAGCGTAGCAGGACAGGGGGACTACGAGCAGTACTTC.

V is TRBV7-3 and J is TRBJ1-2; D call uncertain. V lost 3 bases and J lost 6, with 11 bases in between. Germline lookup yields CDR1 SGHTA and CDR2 FQGTGA. The CDR3 covers 13 residues. The CDR3 reads CASSFYEGDGYTF. The CDR3 region has the DNA TGTGCCAGCAGCTTTTACGAGGGTGATGGCTACACCTTC.

This rearrangement joins TRBV27 to TRBJ2-1, with 11 bases lining up with TRBD2. The junction had 5 bases not matched to a gene; V was cut back by 5 bases and J by 5 bases. Germline CDR1 MNHEY, CDR2 SMNVEV (reference sequence). The CDR3 consists of 15 residues. CDR3 amino acids: CASSPGTSGHNEQFF. DNA for the CDR3: TGTGCCAGCAGTCCAGGGACTAGCGGTCACAATGAGCAGTTCTTC.

The chain couples TRBV7-4 to TRBJ1-1, with 9 positions matching TRBD1. The germline V gene encodes CDR1 SGHVT and CDR2 SQSDAQ. The CDR3 spans 18 residues. Trimming at V came to 3 bases and at J to 0 bases, leaving 11 bases not matched to a gene. This CDR3 reads CASSLSGQGSSLNTEAFF. DNA of the CDR3: TGTGCCAGCAGCTTGTCAGGACAGGGGTCATCCTTGAACACTGAAGCTTTCTTT.

This chain joins TRBV19 and TRBJ2-3; 10 bases map to TRBD2. From germline, CDR1 is LNHDA and CDR2 SQIVND (reference sequence). V was pared by 6 bases and J by 6 bases, with 6 bases of the junction left unmatched. This CDR3 contains 14 residues. The CDR3 DNA sequence: TGTGCCAGTAGCGCTAGCGGGAGAGGGGATACGCAGTATTTT. Protein product: CASSASGRGDTQYF.

The DNA for the CDR3 is TGTGCCAGCAGTTTCAGGGGGACGGTGAACACTGAAGCTTTCTTT. Its translation is CASSFRGTVNTEAFF. The rearrangement links TRBV6-5 to TRBJ1-1, with 7 bases matching TRBD1. V trimming: 4 bases; J trimming: 0 bases; junction bases outside the gene matches: 5. The CDR3 is 15 amino acids. In germline, CDR1 is MNHEY, CDR2 SVGAGI.

The chain combines TRBV18 with TRBJ1-1; D uncertain. V lost 4 bases to trimming and J lost 1 base, with 7 bases between them. Looked up from germline, CDR1 is KGHSH and CDR2 is LQKENI. The CDR3 runs 13 residues. The CDR3 is CASSLGENTEAFF. DNA of the CDR3: TGTGCCAGCTCACTGGGAGAGAACACTGAAGCTTTCTTT.

This rearrangement joins TRBV19 to TRBJ1-1; 7 bases match TRBD1. CDR1 LNHDA and CDR2 SQIVND come from the germline V gene (reference sequence). The junction had 2 bases not matched to a gene; V was cut back by 6 bases and J by 1 base. There are 13 residues in the CDR3. The CDR3 region has the DNA TGTGCCAGTAGGTGGACAGGGAACACTGAAGCTTTCTTT. Its protein product is CASRWTGNTEAFF.

V is TRBV4-1 and J is TRBJ1-4, with 8 bases lining up with TRBD1. With V trimmed by 1 base and J by 8 bases, 18 bases remained unmatched. The CDR3 is 19 residues long. Germline V lookup: CDR1 MGHRA, CDR2 YSYEKL. CDR3 sequence (DNA): TGCGCCAGCAGCCAAGGGGTCTTCACTTCCGGGACAGGAGGGGAAAAACTGTTTTTT. Its translation: CASSQGVFTSGTGGEKLFF.

Worth noting for this clone: The junction departs from the called germline gene at one end, perhaps through a read error. The chain has TRBV7-2 and TRBJ1-5; D is ambiguous. Germline CDR1 is SGHTA and CDR2 is FQGNSA. This CDR3 is built from 14 residues. Written as DNA, the CDR3 is TGTGCCAGCAGTTTAGAATGGAGTGATCAGCCCCAGCATTTT. This gives the protein CASSLEWSDQPQHF.

The chain recombines TRBV29-1 with TRBJ2-2; 9 bases align to TRBD2. The V segment lost 7 bases and the J segment 5 bases; nucleotides outside the gene matches: 14. The germline V gene has CDR1 SQVTM and CDR2 ANQGSEA. The CDR3 consists of 16 residues. The CDR3 loop is CSANRGTSTGTGELFF. The CDR3, as DNA: TGCAGCGCCAACCGAGGGACTAGCACGGGAACCGGGGAGCTGTTTTTT.

V usage is TRBV9 and J usage is TRBJ2-1; D uncertain. Germline-derived CDR1 and CDR2 are SGDLS and YYNGEE. Trimming cost V 1 base and J 6 bases, with 5 bases left between them. CDR3 size: 12 residues. The CDR3 nucleotides read TGTGCCAGCAGCGTAAACTTCAATGAGCAGTTCTTC. It specifies CASSVNFNEQFF.

The rearrangement joins TRBV7-9 to TRBJ2-5, with a possible D match to TRBD1 (6 bases). Trimming removed 3 bases from V and 1 base from J, with 9 bases in between. The CDR3 extends over 14 amino acids. The germline V gene has CDR1 SEHNR and CDR2 FQNEAQ (reference sequence). The CDR3 nucleotides read TGTGCCAGCAGCTTCCAGGGGAGCCAAGAGACCCAGTACTTC. It encodes CASSFQGSQETQYF.

This clone appeared once. The V and J genes are TRBV30 and TRBJ2-3; perhaps TRBD1 as D (5 bases). CDR3 length: 13 amino acids. Deletions cut 4 bases from V and 5 bases from J, with 13 bases between. Germline assignment: CDR1 GTSNPN and CDR2 SVGIG (reference sequence). The CDR3 DNA reads TGTGCCTGGAAAGGGCAGGGTGGAGATACGCAGTATTTT. Amino acids: CAWKGQGGDTQYF.

The CDR3 sequence is CASSQGGRNGNEQFF. As DNA, the CDR3 is TGTGCCAGCAGCCAAGGGGGGAGGAACGGCAATGAGCAGTTCTTC. The genes are TRBV3-1 (or the pseudogene TRBV3-2) and TRBJ2-1, with D perhaps TRBD2 (6 bases). The germline V gene has CDR1 LGHDT and CDR2 YNNKEL (reference sequence). The CDR3 is 15 residues long. V dropped 1 base and J dropped 6 bases, with 13 bases sitting between them.

The V and J genes are TRBV27 and TRBJ1-1, with D perhaps TRBD1 (5 bases). CDR1 and CDR2 (germline): MNHEY, SMNVEV (reference sequence). This CDR3 region has 16 residues. The V and J ends lost 5 bases and 4 bases respectively, with 20 bases between them. CDR3 residues: CASSVLGAGRGTEAFF. The CDR3 DNA follows: TGTGCCAGCAGTGTCCTTGGGGCAGGGCGGGGCACTGAAGCTTTCTTT.

This chain links TRBV7-9 with TRBJ1-3; D remains unclear. Trimming shortened V by 0 bases and J by 1 base, and 7 bases separated the two germline ends. The V gene's germline CDR1 is SEHNR and CDR2 FQNEAQ (reference sequence). The CDR3 has 15 residues. The CDR3 sequence: CASSLATGSGNTIYF. Written as DNA, the CDR3 is TGTGCCAGCAGCTTAGCCACGGGGTCTGGAAACACCATATATTTT.

Only one count was recorded for this clone. The rearrangement uses TRBV5-5 and TRBJ1-2, with 8 bases lining up with TRBD1. The germline CDR1 and CDR2 sequences are SGHKS and YYEKEE (reference sequence). The V gene end was trimmed by 1 base and the J gene end by 3 bases; junction bases not matched to a gene: 5. The CDR3 is 15 residues long. The CDR3 DNA sequence: TGTGCCAGCAGCTTGCGACAGGGGAGTGACTATGGCTACACCTTC. This gives the protein CASSLRQGSDYGYTF.

This clone was picked up one time. This chain links TRBV4-2 with TRBJ1-4; TRBD1 agrees at 7 bases. From germline, CDR1 is LGHNA and CDR2 YNFKEQ. V was clipped by 0 bases and J by 3 bases; unmatched bases: 4. The CDR3 sequence is 16 residues long. CDR3 residues: CASSQEKRGPNEKLFF. Here the CDR3 DNA reads TGTGCCAGCAGCCAAGAAAAAAGGGGGCCTAATGAAAAACTGTTTTTT.

This rearrangement joins TRBV2 to TRBJ2-5, with D possibly being TRBD1 (6 bases). V lost 6 bases and J 10 bases, leaving 18 bases between the germline ends. The CDR3 contains 13 residues. Germline CDR1 and CDR2: SNHLY and FYNNEI. In DNA, the CDR3 is TGTGCCAGCAGAGCCGGGACAATGGGAGACCAGTACTTC. It translates to CASRAGTMGDQYF.